These T cell receptor beta chains were read from a single sample in a study of blood T cell repertoires in COVID-19. Generated by immunoSEQ multiplex PCR, the TCRdb table keeps only in-frame clones and is missing some. The table records about 230,000 clones, approximately 87% of them present only once. The sample was peripheral blood. The receptors stem from a woman in her seventies with active or convalescent COVID-19. The CDR3 runs from the conserved cysteine through the conserved F or W.

v_call: TRBV24-1
j_call: TRBJ2-1
cdr3_aa: CATSDLRQGANEQFF

v_call: TRBV7-2
j_call: TRBJ1-1
cdr3_aa: CASSLAQGRTEAFF

v_call: TRBV10-1
j_call: TRBJ2-7
cdr3_aa: CASPGVAGYEQYF

v_call: TRBV6-2/TRBV6-3
j_call: TRBJ2-3
cdr3_aa: CASSYEADTQYF

v_call: TRBV5-5
j_call: TRBJ2-2
cdr3_aa: CASSVGTYTGELFF

v_call: TRBV6-1
j_call: TRBJ2-7
cdr3_aa: CASTGRDRDSDEQYF

v_call: TRBV28
j_call: TRBJ1-5
cdr3_aa: CASSTPRTGHQPQHF

v_call: TRBV6-6
j_call: TRBJ1-3
cdr3_aa: CASTLGQGGNTIYF

v_call: TRBV2
j_call: TRBJ2-1
cdr3_aa: CASSEGPGRWDNEQFF

v_call: TRBV7-9
j_call: TRBJ1-1
cdr3_aa: CASSLSRTGRAFF

v_call: TRBV5-6
j_call: TRBJ2-2
cdr3_aa: CASSLRGPGELFF

v_call: TRBV3-1/TRBV3-2
j_call: TRBJ2-1
cdr3_aa: CATGLASGGYEQFF

v_call: TRBV24-1
j_call: TRBJ2-2
cdr3_aa: CATSDAGINTGELFF

v_call: TRBV19
j_call: TRBJ1-5
cdr3_aa: CASSIQGSARYQPQHF

v_call: TRBV4-1
j_call: TRBJ2-3
cdr3_aa: CASSRTVRAHTDTQYF

v_call: TRBV12-3/TRBV12-4
j_call: TRBJ2-7
cdr3_aa: CASSTDGTYEQYF

v_call: TRBV18
j_call: TRBJ2-1
cdr3_aa: CASSTRGLAIYNEQFF